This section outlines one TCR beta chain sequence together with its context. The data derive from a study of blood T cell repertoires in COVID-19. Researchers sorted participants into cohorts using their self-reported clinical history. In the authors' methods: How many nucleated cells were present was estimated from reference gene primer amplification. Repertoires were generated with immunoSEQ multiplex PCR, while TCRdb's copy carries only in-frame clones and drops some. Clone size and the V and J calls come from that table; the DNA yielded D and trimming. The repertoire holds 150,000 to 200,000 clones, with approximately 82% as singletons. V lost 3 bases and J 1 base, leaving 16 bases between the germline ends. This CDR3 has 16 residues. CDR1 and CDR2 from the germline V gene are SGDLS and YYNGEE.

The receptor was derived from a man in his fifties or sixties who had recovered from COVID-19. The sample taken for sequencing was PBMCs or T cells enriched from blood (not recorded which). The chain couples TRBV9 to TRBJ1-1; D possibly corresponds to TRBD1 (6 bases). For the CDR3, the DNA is TGTGCCAGCAGCGGTGCAGGGGCCGCGCCGAACACTGAAGCTTTCTTT. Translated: CASSGAGAAPNTEAFF. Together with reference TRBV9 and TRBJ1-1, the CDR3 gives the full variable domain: DSGVTQTPKHLITATGQRVTLRCSPRSGDLSVYWYQQSLDQGLQFLIQYYNGEERAKGNILERFSAQQFPDLHSELNLSSLELGDSALYFCASSGAGAAPNTEAFFGQGTRLTVV.